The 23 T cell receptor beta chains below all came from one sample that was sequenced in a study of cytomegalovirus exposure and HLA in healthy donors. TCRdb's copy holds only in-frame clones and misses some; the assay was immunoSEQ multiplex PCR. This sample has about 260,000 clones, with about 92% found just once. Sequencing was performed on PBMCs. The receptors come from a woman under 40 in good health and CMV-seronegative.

The CDR3 DNA sequence: TGCGCCAGCAGCTTGGCCGGAGAGCCGGGCATTCAGTACTTC. Translation gives CASSLAGEPGIQYF. V and J are TRBV5-1 and TRBJ2-4; D is uncertain. Germline CDR1 is SGHRS and CDR2 is YFSETQ. The CDR3 is made up of 14 amino acids. Trimming removed 0 bases at V and 9 bases at J, with 13 bases between.

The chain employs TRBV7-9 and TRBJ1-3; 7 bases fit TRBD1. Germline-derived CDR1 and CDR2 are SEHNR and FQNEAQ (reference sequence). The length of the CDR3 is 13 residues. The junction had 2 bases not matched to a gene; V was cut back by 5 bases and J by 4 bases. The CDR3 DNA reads TGTGCCAGCAGCCAGGGACAGGGAAACACCATATATTTT. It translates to CASSQGQGNTIYF.

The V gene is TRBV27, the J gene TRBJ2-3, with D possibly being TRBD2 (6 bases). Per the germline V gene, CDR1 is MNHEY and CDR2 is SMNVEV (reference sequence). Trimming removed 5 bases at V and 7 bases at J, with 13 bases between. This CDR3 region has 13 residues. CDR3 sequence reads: CASSNPRTNTQYF. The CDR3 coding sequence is TGTGCCAGCAGTAATCCTCGGACTAATACGCAGTATTTT.

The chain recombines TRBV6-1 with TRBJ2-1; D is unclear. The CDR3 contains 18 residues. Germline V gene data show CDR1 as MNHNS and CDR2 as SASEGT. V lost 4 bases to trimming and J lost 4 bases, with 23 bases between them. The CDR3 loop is CASSAGLVLFGSYNEQFF. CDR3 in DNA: TGTGCCAGCAGTGCCGGCCTAGTTTTATTTGGAAGTTACAATGAGCAGTTCTTC.

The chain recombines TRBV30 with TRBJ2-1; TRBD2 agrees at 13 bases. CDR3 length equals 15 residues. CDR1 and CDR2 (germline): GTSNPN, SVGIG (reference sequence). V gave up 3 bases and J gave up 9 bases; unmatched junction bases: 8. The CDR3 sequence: CAWSAGLAGVSEQFF. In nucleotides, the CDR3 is TGTGCCTGGAGCGCCGGACTAGCGGGAGTAAGTGAGCAGTTCTTC.

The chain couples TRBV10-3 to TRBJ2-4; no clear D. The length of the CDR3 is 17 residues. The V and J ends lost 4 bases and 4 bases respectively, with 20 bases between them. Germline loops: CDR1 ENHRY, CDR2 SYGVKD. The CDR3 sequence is CAISAKSADSDKNIQYF. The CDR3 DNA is TGTGCCATCAGTGCAAAATCTGCCGATTCTGATAAAAACATTCAGTACTTC.

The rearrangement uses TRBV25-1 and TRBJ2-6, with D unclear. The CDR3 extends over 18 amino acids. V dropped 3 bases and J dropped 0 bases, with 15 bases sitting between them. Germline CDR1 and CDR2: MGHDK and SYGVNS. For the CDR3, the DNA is TGTGCCAGCAGTGACTCAGGCCCCGGAGACTCTGGGGCCAACGTCCTGACTTTC. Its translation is CASSDSGPGDSGANVLTF. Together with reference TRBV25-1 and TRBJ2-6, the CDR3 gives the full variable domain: EADIYQTPRYLVIGTGKKITLECSQTMGHDKMYWYQQDPGMELHLIHYSYGVNSTEKGDLSSESTVSRIRTEHFPLTLESARPSHTSQYLCASSDSGPGDSGANVLTFGAGSRLTVL.

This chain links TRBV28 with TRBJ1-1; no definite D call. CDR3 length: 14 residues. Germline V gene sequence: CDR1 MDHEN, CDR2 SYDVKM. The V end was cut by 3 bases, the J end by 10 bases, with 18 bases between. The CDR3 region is CASSLLNTFLAAFF. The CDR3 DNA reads TGTGCCAGCAGTTTGTTAAACACCTTCCTAGCAGCTTTCTTT.

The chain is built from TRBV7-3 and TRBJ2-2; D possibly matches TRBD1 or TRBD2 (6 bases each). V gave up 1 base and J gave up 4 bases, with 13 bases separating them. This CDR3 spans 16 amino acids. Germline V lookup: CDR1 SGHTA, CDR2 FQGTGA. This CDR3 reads CASSLIGGGGTGELFF. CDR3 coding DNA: TGTGCCAGCAGCTTAATAGGGGGAGGAGGCACCGGGGAGCTGTTTTTT.

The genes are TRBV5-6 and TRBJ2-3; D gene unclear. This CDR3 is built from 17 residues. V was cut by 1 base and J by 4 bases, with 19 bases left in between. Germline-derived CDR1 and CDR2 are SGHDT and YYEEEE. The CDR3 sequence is CASSLLGSRKVADTQYF. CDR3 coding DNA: TGTGCCAGCAGCTTGTTGGGTTCTAGAAAGGTCGCAGATACGCAGTATTTT.

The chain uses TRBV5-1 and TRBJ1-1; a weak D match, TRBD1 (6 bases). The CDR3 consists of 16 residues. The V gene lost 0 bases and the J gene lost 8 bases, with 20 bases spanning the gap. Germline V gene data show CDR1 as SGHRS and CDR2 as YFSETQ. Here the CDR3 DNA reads TGCGCCAGCAGCTTGGCCGGGGGCGGAGGAAAATGGGAAGCTTTCTTT. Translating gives CASSLAGGGGKWEAFF.

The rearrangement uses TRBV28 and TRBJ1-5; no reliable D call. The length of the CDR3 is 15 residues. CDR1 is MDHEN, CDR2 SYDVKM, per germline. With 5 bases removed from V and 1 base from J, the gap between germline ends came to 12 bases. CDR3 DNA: TGTGCCAGCAGTAACCGGGGATTGAGCAATCAGCCCCAGCATTTT. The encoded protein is CASSNRGLSNQPQHF.

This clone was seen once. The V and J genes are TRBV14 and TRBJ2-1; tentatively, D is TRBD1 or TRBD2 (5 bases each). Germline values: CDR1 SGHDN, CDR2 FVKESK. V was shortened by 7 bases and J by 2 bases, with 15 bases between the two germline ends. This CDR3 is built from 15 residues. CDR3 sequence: CASTGALGPYNEQFF. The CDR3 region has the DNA TGTGCCAGCACCGGGGCTCTGGGACCCTACAATGAGCAGTTCTTC.

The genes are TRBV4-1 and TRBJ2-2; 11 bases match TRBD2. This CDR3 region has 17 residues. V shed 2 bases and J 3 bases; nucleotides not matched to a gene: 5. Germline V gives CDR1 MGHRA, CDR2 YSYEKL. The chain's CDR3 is CASSQRNSGRDTGELFF. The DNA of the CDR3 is TGCGCCAGCAGCCAAAGAAATAGCGGGAGGGACACCGGGGAGCTGTTTTTT.

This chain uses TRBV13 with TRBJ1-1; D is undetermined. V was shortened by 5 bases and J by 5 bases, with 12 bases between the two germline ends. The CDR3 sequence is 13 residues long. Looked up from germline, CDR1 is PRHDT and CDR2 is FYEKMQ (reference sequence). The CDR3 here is CASSPTSGTEAFF. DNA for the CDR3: TGTGCCAGCAGCCCGACCAGTGGAACTGAAGCTTTCTTT.

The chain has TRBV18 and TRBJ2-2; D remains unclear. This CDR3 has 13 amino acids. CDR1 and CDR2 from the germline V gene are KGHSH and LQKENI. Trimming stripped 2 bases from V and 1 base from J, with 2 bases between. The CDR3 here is CASSPMNTGELFF. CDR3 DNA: TGTGCCAGCTCACCAATGAACACCGGGGAGCTGTTTTTT.

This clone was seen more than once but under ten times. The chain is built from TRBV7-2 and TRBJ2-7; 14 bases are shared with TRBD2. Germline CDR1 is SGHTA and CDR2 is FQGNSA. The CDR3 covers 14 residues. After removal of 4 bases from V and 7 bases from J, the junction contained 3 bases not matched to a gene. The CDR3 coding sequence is TGTGCCAGCAGCTACCGACTAGCGGGAGGGGAGCAGTACTTC. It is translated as CASSYRLAGGEQYF.

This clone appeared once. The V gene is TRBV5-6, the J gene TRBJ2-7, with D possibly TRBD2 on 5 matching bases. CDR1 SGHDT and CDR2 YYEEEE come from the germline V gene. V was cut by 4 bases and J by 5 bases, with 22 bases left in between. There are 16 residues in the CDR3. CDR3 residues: CASSVTPGIATHEQYF. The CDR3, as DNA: TGTGCCAGCAGCGTTACGCCCGGGATCGCCACCCACGAGCAGTACTTC.

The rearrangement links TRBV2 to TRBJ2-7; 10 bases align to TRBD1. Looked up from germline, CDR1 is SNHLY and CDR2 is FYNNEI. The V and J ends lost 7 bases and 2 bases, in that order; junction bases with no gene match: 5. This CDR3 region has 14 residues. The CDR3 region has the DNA TGTGCCAGCATAACCGGGACAGGGGCCTACGAGCAGTACTTC. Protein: CASITGTGAYEQYF.

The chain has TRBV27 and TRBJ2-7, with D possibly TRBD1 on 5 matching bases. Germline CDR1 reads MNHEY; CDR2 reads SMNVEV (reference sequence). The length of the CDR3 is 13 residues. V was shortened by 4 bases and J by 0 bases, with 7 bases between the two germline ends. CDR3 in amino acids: CASSWGSSYEQYF. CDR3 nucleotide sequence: TGTGCCAGCAGTTGGGGCAGCTCCTACGAGCAGTACTTC.

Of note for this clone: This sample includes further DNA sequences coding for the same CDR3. Here the CDR3 reads CASSFGSSSYEQYF. In nucleotides, the CDR3 is TGTGCCAGCAGTTTTGGCTCCAGCTCCTACGAGCAGTACTTC. The chain joins TRBV27 to TRBJ2-7, with unresolved D. Trimming shortened V by 3 bases and J by 0 bases, and 9 bases separated the two germline ends. This CDR3 spans 14 amino acids. Per germline, CDR1 MNHEY and CDR2 SMNVEV (reference sequence).

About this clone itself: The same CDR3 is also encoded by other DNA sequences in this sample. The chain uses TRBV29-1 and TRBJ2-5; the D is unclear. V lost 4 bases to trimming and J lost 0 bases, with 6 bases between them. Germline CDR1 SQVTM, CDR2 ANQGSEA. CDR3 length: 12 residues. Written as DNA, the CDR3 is TGCAGCGTTGTGGGCAACCAAGAGACCCAGTACTTC. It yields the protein CSVVGNQETQYF.

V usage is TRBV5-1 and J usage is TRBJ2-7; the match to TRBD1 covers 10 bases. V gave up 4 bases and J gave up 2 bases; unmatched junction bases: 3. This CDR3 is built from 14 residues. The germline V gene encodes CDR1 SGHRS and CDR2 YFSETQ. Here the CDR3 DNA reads TGCGCCAGCAGCCGGGGACAGGGGACCTACGAGCAGTACTTC. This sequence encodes CASSRGQGTYEQYF.